This record covers a single T cell receptor (beta chain). Its antigen is not identified. Amplified regions were TCR beta CDR3 sequences from RNA transcripts. Carried out on the TCR CDR3, a first-round RT-PCR used the HTBI primer set. TCRdb re-called the multiplex PCR reads with MiXCR, one entry per CDR3 protein. Of around 200,000 distinct CDR3 sequences listed, about a sixth are singletons. Patients with uncontrolled infections, other autoimmune diseases, pregnancy or lactation were excluded. The sample is drawn from a study of T cells in Graves' hyperthyroidism and ophthalmopathy. Study overall: Initial diagnosis, before any treatment, was when peripheral blood was collected. Study-level findings and limits: Expanded thyroid clonotypes (above 0.001) were mostly also found in blood.

The germline gives CDR1 SEHNR, CDR2 FQNEAQ (reference sequence). Trimming removed 1 base at V and 5 bases at J, with 9 bases between. The CDR3 spans 14 residues. The source of this sequence is a man in his forties or fifties with Graves' hyperthyroidism. Sequences were obtained from blood. This chain connects TRBV7-9 to TRBJ1-3; D gene uncertain. The CDR3: CASSLGGGRNTIYF. In nucleotides, the CDR3 is TGTGCCAGCAGCTTAGGTGGCGGGAGAAACACCATATATTTT.